These T cell receptor beta chains were read from a single sample in a study of PD-1 blockade in classical Hodgkin lymphoma. Repertoires were generated with immunoSEQ multiplex PCR, while TCRdb's copy carries only in-frame clones and drops some. The data contain about 20,000 clones, 84% of them singletons. Sample: CD8+ T cells from blood, taken before the fourth cycle of nivolumab. These receptors came from a human donor with classical Hodgkin lymphoma. CDR3s include the opening cysteine and the closing phenylalanine or tryptophan. Fields, in order: CDR3 length, clone size, D gene, V gene, J gene, CDR3 protein, CDR3 DNA. The D gene is left open where the match is weak. The size of a clone is reported for some rows only, either as once, few or many, or as a class for expanded clones.

16	.	.	TRBV6-6	TRBJ2-4	CASSYWAALAKNIQYF	TGTGCCAGCAGTTATTGGGCAGCCCTAGCCAAAAACATTCAGTACTTC
14	.	.	TRBV4-3	TRBJ2-2	CASSQDNGPGELFF	TGCGCCAGCAGCCAAGATAATGGGCCCGGGGAGCTGTTTTTT
12	.	.	TRBV5-6	TRBJ1-1	CASSLVDTEAFF	TGTGCCAGCAGCTTGGTAGACACTGAAGCTTTCTTT
15	.	.	TRBV6-5	TRBJ1-3	CASSSGGFSGNTIYF	TGTGCCAGCAGTTCGGGGGGTTTCTCTGGAAACACCATATATTTT
14	.	TRBD2	TRBV12-5	TRBJ2-2	CASGSGLVFGELFF	TGTGCTAGTGGTTCGGGACTAGTGTTCGGGGAGCTGTTTTTT
13	medium-sized	.	TRBV29-1	TRBJ1-2	CSVVGETAHGYTF	TGCAGCGTTGTTGGGGAGACAGCCCATGGCTACACCTTC
12	.	.	TRBV6-5	TRBJ2-3	CASEGNEDTQYF	TGTGCCAGCGAGGGGAATGAGGATACGCAGTATTTT
18	.	TRBD2	TRBV4-3	TRBJ2-1	CASSQRLAGGPSYNEQFF	TGCGCCAGCAGCCAACGGCTAGCGGGGGGGCCCTCCTACAATGAGCAGTTCTTC
13	.	TRBD1	TRBV28	TRBJ2-5	CASSSDRGETQYF	TGTGCCAGCAGTTCGGACAGGGGAGAGACCCAGTACTTC
15	.	.	TRBV9	TRBJ2-7	CASSSNGGPHYEQYF	TGTGCCAGCAGCTCCAACGGGGGGCCCCACTACGAGCAGTACTTC
11	few	.	TRBV11-2	TRBJ2-7	CASSLVREQYF	TGTGCCAGCAGCTTAGTGCGGGAGCAGTACTTC
16	.	TRBD2	TRBV6-5	TRBJ2-1	CASSYSTSGSYNEQFF	TGTGCCAGCAGTTACTCGACTAGCGGGTCCTACAATGAGCAGTTCTTC
15	.	.	TRBV27	TRBJ1-1	CASSLDPGINTEAFF	TGTGCCAGCAGTTTAGACCCAGGGATTAACACTGAAGCTTTCTTT
14	.	.	TRBV6-5	TRBJ2-2	CASSRSTATGELFF	TGTGCCAGCAGTCGTTCGACTGCCACCGGGGAGCTGTTTTTT
16	few	.	TRBV27	TRBJ1-6	CASSWDRSSYNSPLHF	TGTGCCAGCAGTTGGGACCGGAGCTCCTATAATTCACCCCTCCACTTT